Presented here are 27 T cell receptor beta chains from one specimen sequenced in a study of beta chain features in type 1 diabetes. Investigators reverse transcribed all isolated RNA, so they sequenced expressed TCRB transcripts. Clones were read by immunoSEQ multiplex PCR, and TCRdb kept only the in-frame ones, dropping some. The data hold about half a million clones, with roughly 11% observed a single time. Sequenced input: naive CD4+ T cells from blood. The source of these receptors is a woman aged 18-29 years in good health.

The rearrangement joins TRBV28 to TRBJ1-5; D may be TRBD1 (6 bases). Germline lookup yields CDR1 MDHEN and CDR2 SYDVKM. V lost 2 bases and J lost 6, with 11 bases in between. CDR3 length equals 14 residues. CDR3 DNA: TGTGCCAGCAGTTTAGGGGGGACAATTCAGCCCCAGCATTTT. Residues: CASSLGGTIQPQHF. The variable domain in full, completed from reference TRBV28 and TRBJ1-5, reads DVKVTQSSRYLVKRTGEKVFLECVQDMDHENMFWYRQDPGLGLRLIYFSYDVKMKEKGDIPEGYSVSREKKERFSLILESASTNQTSMYLCASSLGGTIQPQHFGDGTRLSIL.

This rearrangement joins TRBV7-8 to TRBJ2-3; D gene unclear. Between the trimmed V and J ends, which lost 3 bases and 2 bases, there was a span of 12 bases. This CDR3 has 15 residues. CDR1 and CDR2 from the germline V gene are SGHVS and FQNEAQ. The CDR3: CASSFPRRYTDTQYF. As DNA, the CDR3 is TGTGCCAGCAGCTTTCCGCGGAGATACACAGATACGCAGTATTTT.

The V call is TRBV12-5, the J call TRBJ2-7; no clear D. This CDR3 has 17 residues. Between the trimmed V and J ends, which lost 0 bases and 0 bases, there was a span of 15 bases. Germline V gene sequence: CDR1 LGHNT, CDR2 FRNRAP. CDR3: CASGLVLCHRYSYEQYV. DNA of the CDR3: TGTGCTAGTGGTTTGGTACTCTGCCACCGCTACTCCTACGAGCAGTACGTC.

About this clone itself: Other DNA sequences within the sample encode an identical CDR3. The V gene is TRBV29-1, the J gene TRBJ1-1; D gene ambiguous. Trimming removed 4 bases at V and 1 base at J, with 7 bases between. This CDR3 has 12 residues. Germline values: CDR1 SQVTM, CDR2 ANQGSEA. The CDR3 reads CSVGWGNTEAFF. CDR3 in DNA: TGCAGCGTTGGTTGGGGGAACACTGAAGCTTTCTTT.

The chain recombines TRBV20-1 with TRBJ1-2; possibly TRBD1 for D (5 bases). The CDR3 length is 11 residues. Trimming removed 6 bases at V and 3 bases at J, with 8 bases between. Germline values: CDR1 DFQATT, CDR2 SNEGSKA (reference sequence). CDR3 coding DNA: TGCAGTGCCCTGACAGACTATGGCTACACCTTC. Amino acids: CSALTDYGYTF.

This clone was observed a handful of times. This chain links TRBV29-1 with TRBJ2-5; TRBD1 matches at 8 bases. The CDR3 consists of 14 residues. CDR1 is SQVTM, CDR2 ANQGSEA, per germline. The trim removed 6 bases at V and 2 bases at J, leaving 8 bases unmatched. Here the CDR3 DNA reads TGCAGCGTGACCGGGACAGGTAAACAAGAGACCCAGTACTTC. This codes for CSVTGTGKQETQYF.

DNA for the CDR3: TGTGCCATCAGTGAGTCTACACAACTAAACATTCAGTACTTC. Amino acids: CAISESTQLNIQYF. V and J are TRBV10-3 and TRBJ2-4; D gene ambiguous. The CDR3 contains 14 residues. The germline V and J ends were trimmed by 0 bases and 6 bases, with 9 bases remaining between them. The germline V gene encodes CDR1 ENHRY and CDR2 SYGVKD.

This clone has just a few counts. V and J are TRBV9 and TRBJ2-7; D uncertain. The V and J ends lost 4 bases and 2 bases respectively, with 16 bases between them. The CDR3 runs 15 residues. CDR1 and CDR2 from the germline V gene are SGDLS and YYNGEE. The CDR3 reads CASSPRIQLTYEQYV. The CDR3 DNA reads TGTGCCAGCAGCCCACGGATCCAACTCACCTACGAGCAGTACGTC.

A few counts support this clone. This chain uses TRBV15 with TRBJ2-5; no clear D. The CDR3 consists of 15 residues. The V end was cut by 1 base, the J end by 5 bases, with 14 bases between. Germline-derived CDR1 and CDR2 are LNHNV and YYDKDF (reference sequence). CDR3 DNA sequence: TGTGCCACCAGCAGAGCCCTACCCAGTCGTGAGACCCAGTACTTC. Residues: CATSRALPSRETQYF.

The CDR3 loop reads CASSLELATTDTQYF. The CDR3 DNA reads as TGTGCCAGCAGCTTAGAACTAGCGACCACAGATACGCAGTATTTT. The rearrangement joins TRBV11-3 to TRBJ2-3; 7 bases are a match to TRBD2. Germline V gives CDR1 SGHNT, CDR2 YENEEA. This CDR3 is 15 amino acids long. V lost 0 bases to trimming and J lost 2 bases; unmatched junction nucleotides: 2.

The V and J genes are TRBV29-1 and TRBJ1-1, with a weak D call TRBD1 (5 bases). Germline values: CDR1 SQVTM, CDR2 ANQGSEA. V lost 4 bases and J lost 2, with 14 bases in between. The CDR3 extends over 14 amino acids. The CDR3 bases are TGCAGCGTTGGTAGCAGGGCTTTTAACACTGAAGCTTTCTTT. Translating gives CSVGSRAFNTEAFF.

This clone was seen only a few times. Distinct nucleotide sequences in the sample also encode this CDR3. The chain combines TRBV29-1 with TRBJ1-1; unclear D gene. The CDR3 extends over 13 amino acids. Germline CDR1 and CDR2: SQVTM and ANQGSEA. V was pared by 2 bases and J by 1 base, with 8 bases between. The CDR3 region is CSVERRGNTEAFF. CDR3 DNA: TGCAGCGTTGAAAGGCGGGGGAACACTGAAGCTTTCTTT.

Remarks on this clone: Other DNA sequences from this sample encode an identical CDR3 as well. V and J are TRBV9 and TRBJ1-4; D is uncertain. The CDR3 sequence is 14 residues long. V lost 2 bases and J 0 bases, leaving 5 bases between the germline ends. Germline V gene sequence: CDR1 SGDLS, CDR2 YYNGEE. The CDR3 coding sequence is TGTGCCAGCAGCGTGCGAGCAACTAATGAAAAACTGTTTTTT. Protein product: CASSVRATNEKLFF.

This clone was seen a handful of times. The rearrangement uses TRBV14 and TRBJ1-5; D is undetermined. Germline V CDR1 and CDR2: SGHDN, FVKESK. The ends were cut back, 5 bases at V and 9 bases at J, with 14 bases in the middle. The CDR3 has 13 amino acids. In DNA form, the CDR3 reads TGTGCCAGCAGCTATGGGCAGCAAGGGCCCCAGCATTTT. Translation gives CASSYGQQGPQHF.

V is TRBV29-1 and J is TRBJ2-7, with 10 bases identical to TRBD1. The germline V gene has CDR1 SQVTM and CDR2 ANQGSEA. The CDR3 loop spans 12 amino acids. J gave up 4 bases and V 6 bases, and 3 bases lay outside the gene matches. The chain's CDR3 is CSVGQGVYEQYF. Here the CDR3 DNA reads TGCAGCGTCGGACAGGGGGTTTACGAGCAGTACTTC.

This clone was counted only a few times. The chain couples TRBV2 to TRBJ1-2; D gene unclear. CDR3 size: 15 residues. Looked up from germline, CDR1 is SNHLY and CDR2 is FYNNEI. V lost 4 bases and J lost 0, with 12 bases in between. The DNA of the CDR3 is TGTGCCAGCAGTGGTGAAGGCGGCCCTAACTATGGCTACACCTTC. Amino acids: CASSGEGGPNYGYTF.

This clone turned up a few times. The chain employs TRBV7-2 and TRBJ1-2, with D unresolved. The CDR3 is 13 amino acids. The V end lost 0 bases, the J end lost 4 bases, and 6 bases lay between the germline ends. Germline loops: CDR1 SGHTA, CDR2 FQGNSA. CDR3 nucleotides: TGTGCCAGCAGCTTAGCCCTCGCCTATGGCTACACCTTC. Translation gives CASSLALAYGYTF.

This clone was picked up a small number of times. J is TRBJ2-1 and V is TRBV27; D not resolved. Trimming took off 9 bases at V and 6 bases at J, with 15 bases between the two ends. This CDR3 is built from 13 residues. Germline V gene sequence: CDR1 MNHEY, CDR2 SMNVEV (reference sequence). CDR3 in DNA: TGTGCCAGTTCCGGCAAGGCCCCCAATGAGCAGTTCTTC. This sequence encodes CASSGKAPNEQFF.

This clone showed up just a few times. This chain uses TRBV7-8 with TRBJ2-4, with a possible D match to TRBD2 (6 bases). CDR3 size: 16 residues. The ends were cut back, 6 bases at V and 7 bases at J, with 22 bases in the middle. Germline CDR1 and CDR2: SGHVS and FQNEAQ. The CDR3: CASSSQWRVAGNIQYF. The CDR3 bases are TGTGCCAGCAGTTCTCAATGGAGGGTCGCAGGGAACATTCAGTACTTC.

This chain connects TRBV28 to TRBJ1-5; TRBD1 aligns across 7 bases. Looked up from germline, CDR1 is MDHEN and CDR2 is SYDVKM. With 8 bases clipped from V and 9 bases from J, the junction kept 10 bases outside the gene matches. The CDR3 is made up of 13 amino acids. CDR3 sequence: CASLRQGTPPQHF. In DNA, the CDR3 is TGTGCCAGCCTTCGACAGGGTACACCGCCCCAGCATTTT.

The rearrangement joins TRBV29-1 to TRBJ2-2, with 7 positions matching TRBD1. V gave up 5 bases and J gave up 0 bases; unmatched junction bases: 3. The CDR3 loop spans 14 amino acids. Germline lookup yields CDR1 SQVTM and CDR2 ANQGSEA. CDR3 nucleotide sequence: TGCAGCGTTAATGACAGGGCGAACACCGGGGAGCTGTTTTTT. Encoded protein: CSVNDRANTGELFF.

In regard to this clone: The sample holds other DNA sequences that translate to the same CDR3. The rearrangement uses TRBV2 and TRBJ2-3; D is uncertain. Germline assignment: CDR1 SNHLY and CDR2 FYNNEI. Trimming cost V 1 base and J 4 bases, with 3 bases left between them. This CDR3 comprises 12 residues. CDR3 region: CASSEVPDTQYF. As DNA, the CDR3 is TGTGCCAGCAGTGAAGTCCCAGATACGCAGTATTTT.

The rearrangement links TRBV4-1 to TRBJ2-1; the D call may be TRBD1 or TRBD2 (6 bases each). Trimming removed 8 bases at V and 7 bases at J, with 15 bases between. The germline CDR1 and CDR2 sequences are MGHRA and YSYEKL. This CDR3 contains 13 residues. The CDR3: CASGGLSPNEQFF. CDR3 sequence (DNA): TGCGCCAGCGGGGGGCTCAGTCCTAATGAGCAGTTCTTC.

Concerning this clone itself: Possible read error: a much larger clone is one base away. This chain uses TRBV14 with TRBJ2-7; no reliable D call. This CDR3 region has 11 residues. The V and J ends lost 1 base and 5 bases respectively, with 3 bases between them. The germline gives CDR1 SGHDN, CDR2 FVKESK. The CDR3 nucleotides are TGTGCCAGCAGCCAAGGCAACGAGCAGTACTTC. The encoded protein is CASSQGNEQYF.

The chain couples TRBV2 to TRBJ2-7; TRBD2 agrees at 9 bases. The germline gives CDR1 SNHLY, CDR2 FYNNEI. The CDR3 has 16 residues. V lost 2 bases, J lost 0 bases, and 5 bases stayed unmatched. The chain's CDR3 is CASSERLAALSYEQYF. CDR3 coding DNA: TGTGCCAGCAGTGAAAGACTAGCGGCCCTCTCCTACGAGCAGTACTTC. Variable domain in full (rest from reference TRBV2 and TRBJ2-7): EPEVTQTPSHQVTQMGQEVILRCVPISNHLYFYWYRQILGQKVEFLVSFYNNEISEKSEIFDDQFSVERPDGSNFTLKIRSTKLEDSAMYFCASSERLAALSYEQYFGPGTRLTVT.

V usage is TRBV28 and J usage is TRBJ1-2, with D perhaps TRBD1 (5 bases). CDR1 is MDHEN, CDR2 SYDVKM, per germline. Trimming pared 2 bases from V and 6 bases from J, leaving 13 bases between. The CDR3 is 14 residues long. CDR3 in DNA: TGTGCCAGCAGTTTAGCAGGGAGGGCTGATGGCTACACCTTC. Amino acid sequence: CASSLAGRADGYTF.

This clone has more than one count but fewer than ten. The CDR3, as DNA: TGTGCCAGCAGCTTGGGGCAGATCACAGATACGCAGTATTTT. Translation: CASSLGQITDTQYF. V gene TRBV5-4 combines with J gene TRBJ2-3; D is unclear. Trimming removed 0 bases from V and 2 bases from J, with 7 bases in between. CDR3 size: 14 residues. CDR1 is SGHNT, CDR2 YYREEE, per germline (reference sequence).